Sequencing of this T cell receptor beta chain was carried out in a study of T cell repertoires in cytomegalovirus infection. The CDR3 spans 16 residues. V lost 5 bases and J lost 6; bases outside the gene matches: 10. CDR1 is MNHNS, CDR2 SASEGT, per germline. This clonotype occurred a few times. MiXCR was run by TCRdb on the reads, yielding one entry per CDR3 protein. Of approximately 250,000 distinct CDR3 sequences in the sample, about 12% were seen once. This chain uses TRBV6-1 with TRBJ1-5, with TRBD1 matching over 10 bases. The sequencing input was PBMCs. This receptor was taken from a human donor in good health (CMV status not recorded). Some clones in this sample may be carry-over from other donors' samples. CDR3 DNA: TGTGCCAGCAGTCCTCTTGACAGGGGGCGCGGTCAGCCCCAGCATTTT. This gives the protein CASSPLDRGRGQPQHF.